This TCR beta chain was identified during a study of spatial heterogeneity in lung cancer. Study summary: Beta-chain sequences consistently outnumbered alpha-chain sequences in detection.

TCRdb processed the 5' RACE reads anew with MiXCR; each CDR3 protein has one entry. The data show 40,000 to 45,000 distinct CDR3 sequences, roughly an eighth seen once. This CDR3 contains 16 residues. Germline trimming cut 8 bases from V and 0 bases from J; bases unmatched to any gene: 7. Looked up from germline, CDR1 is MDHEN and CDR2 is SYDVKM. The time point: sample taken at primary tumor resection. Whole RNA, which was extracted from tumor, nontumor lung tissue or frozen PBMC, was sequenced without any cell sorting. The sequence was collected from a male donor with early-stage non-small cell lung cancer. The chain carries TRBV28 and TRBJ1-6; 7 bases line up with TRBD1. Here the sequenced sample was PBMCs, taken at surgery. The CDR3 here is CASQGEGTSYNSPLHF. DNA of the CDR3: TGTGCCAGCCAGGGGGAGGGAACCTCCTATAATTCACCCCTCCACTTT.